Sequencing of this T cell receptor (beta chain) was carried out in a study of blood T cell repertoires in COVID-19. For the study at large: Researchers got acute and convalescent COVID-19 samples from the United States, Italy and Spain. Sample material is recorded as cDNA or gDNA derived from T cells, B-cell-depleted T cells, or PBMCs.

Original methodology: Amplification of reference gene primers was used by the study to estimate nucleated cell counts. Profiled with immunoSEQ multiplex PCR; TCRdb holds only in-frame clones, not every one. V, J and clone size reflect that table, while D and trimming were determined from the DNA. This table holds 250,000 to 400,000 clones, about nine tenths found once. Patients in Seattle were enrolled during active infection, then followed longitudinally. Per germline, CDR1 SGHNT and CDR2 YYREEE (reference sequence). CDR3 length: 17 amino acids. With V trimmed by 0 bases and J by 7 bases, 12 bases remained unmatched.

Source material: peripheral blood. The rearrangement joins TRBV5-4 to TRBJ2-1; 8 bases agree with TRBD2. This sequence originates from a woman between 25 and 40 years old with COVID-19, enrolled during active disease. The CDR3 is CASSLGGGLAGKNEQFF. The CDR3 region has the DNA TGTGCCAGCAGCTTGGGGGGCGGACTAGCCGGTAAGAATGAGCAGTTCTTC.